This T cell receptor (beta chain) was profiled in a study of vaccination and CD4 T cells after COVID-19 (dated by TCRdb to between 2020 and 2023). Study-wide context: Convalescent patients had a positive SARS-CoV-2 result on nasal swab PCR, and of these patients, fewer than ten had mild disease and one had severe disease. The convalescent cohort included six males and four females, with two Hispanic individuals, seven Caucasians, two Asians and one multiracial person. Two doses of either the Pfizer-BioNTech BNT162b2 vaccine (n=8) or the Moderna mRNA-1273 vaccine (n=2) were administered to participants. Post-COVID blood samples were collected from convalescent patients a median of approximately 100 days after diagnosis, with a range of roughly 35 to 170 days. Post-vaccine blood samples were taken a median of 72 days after the second vaccine dose, with a range of about 13 to 250 days. Culture stimuli were overlapping spike peptide pools from SARS-CoV-2 and from the common cold coronaviruses HCoV-NL63, HCoV-OC43 and HCoV-229E. Control cultures received a CEFX viral epitope pool as the positive control, an HIV-1 Nef peptide pool as the negative control, or no peptide. In about 11 COVID-19 convalescent patients and 4 infection-naive healthy vaccine recipients, the spike-specific CD4+ TCR repertoire before mRNA vaccination was compared with the repertoire after mRNA vaccination.

The method was PCR. At the Johns Hopkins FTIC core, DNA from the cultured CD4+ T cells underwent TCR sequencing with the Oncomine TCR Beta short-read assay. The QIAamp micro DNA kit was used to extract genomic DNA from the cultured CD4+ T cells. Oncomine TCR Beta libraries made from cultured CD4+ T cells were pooled using unique dual indexes and sequenced on an Illumina iSeq 100. In the authors' own workflow: Non-productive sequences were removed, and CDR3s that did not start with C, did not end with F or W, or were shorter than 7 amino acids were discarded. The MANAFEST web application was used to identify antigen-specific clonotypes by comparing peptide-stimulated wells against reference wells and other culture wells. An FDR below 0.05, an odds ratio above 5, and a productive frequency above 0.1% in at least two of three replicate wells were required for clones to be considered positive. Clonotypes that were significantly expanded in both SARS-CoV-2 spike wells and at least one common cold coronavirus spike condition were defined as cross-reactive. Using R version 3.6.1, CDR3 homology was evaluated through Levenshtein distances (stringdist) along with unrooted phylogenetic trees (ape). Through fastp at Q25 and MiXCR, TCRdb rebuilt clones from the public reads, retaining in-frame beta chains. Under each unique CDR3 protein, matching rows form one entry showing the most common genes and DNA. The V and J calls shown here were made by TCRdb, not taken from the authors' results. The sample contains some 3,900 distinct CDR3 sequences, around 45% of them found a single time. Of the sample, approximately 42% is held by the ten largest clones.

The treatment or condition tag for this specimen amounts to: approximately 9-day PBMC culture with coronavirus spike peptide pools or control peptides (ViraFEST assay). The ViraFEST assay was used in the study, in which antigen-specific T cells were expanded with peptide pools and expanded clonotypes were subsequently identified by TCR sequencing. The positive SARS-CoV-2 PCR tests of the convalescent patients were dated from March to December 2020, before the Alpha, Beta and Delta variants emerged in the United States. PBMCs were cultured at two million per well in IMDM supplemented with about 5% human AB serum and 9 to 10 IU/ml IL-2, with about 9 ug/ml peptide pools added. Half of the culture medium was replaced with fresh IL-2-containing medium on days 3 and 7. After 10 to 11 days of culture, CD4+ T cells were isolated by negative selection with the EasySep CD4+ T cell isolation kit. PBMCs were separated from whole blood using Ficoll-Paque Plus gradient centrifugation and then either used fresh or cryopreserved at -140C. Each culture condition was generally run in triplicate wells.

Concerning this clonotype itself: The antigen it binds to is not known. One base away there is no much larger clone; base qualities are not given.

What the work shows at the level of the full study, not this receptor alone: The study included relatively few convalescent patients and did not analyze early timepoints after natural infection. In convalescent patients, nearly all vaccine-specific clones (304 of 307) were found to be mono-reactive for SARS-CoV-2 spike rather than cross-reactive with common cold coronaviruses. An increase in the median number of SARS-CoV-2-reactive clonotypes from 21 after infection to a few dozen after vaccination was observed, but the change was not found to be significant. In convalescent patients, a median approximately 90% of post-vaccine SARS-CoV-2-reactive clones were detected only after vaccination, suggesting vaccine-specific priming.

Germline trimming: 4 bases from V, 4 bases from J; junction bases outside gene matches: 7. The CDR3 measures 17 amino acids from cysteine to phenylalanine. Here the CDR3 DNA is all that survives: 51 bases in frame from base 1. The chain employs TRBV12-3 or TRBV12-4 and TRBJ2-1, and 13 junction bases match TRBD2. The sample comprised CD4+ T cells from blood, cultured in vitro. This receptor was obtained from a human donor who had recovered from COVID-19. CDR3 loop: CASSSGSTSGGYNEQFF. DNA sequence: TGTGCCAGCAGTTCTGGGTCGACTAGCGGGGGGTACAATGAGCAGTTCTTC.